A selection of T cell receptor beta chains follows, all from one sample in a study of blood T cell repertoires in COVID-19. Profiling relied on immunoSEQ multiplex PCR, and the TCRdb table lists in-frame clones only, not all of them. The table lists roughly 250,000 clones, around 86% of them singletons, with about 1.6% in the top ten. Input material: PBMCs or T cells enriched from blood (not recorded which). The receptors come from a woman between 50 and 59 years old who had recovered from COVID-19. The CDR3 runs from the conserved cysteine through the conserved F or W. The D gene is left open where the match is weak. The size of a clone is reported for some rows only, either as once, few or many, or as a class for expanded clones.

DNA	CDR3	V	J	D	size
TGTGCCAGCACGTTTTCGGCCGGGGAGCTGTTTTTT	CASTFSAGELFF	TRBV12-3/TRBV12-4	TRBJ2-2	NA	NA
TGTGCCACCAGCAGGTCCATACTAGCGGTCTCCTACAATGAGCAGTTCTTC	CATSRSILAVSYNEQFF	TRBV15	TRBJ2-1	TRBD2	NA
TGTGCCAGCAGCGATAGCGGCAGGACCCTCAATGAGCAGTTCTTC	CASSDSGRTLNEQFF	TRBV13	TRBJ2-1	NA	NA
TGTGCCAGCAACCCCGGGACAGGGGGATACGAGCAGTACTTC	CASNPGTGGYEQYF	TRBV6-5	TRBJ2-7	TRBD1	NA
TGTGCCAGCGGGCGGGGTGAGCAGTTCTTC	CASGRGEQFF	TRBV7-2	TRBJ2-1	NA	once
TGTGCCAGCAGCGTAGCTAGCGGGAGGGCCGGGGAGCTGTTTTTT	CASSVASGRAGELFF	TRBV9	TRBJ2-2	TRBD2	NA
TGTGCCACCCAAATGGGACAGACCAACACTGAAGCTTTCTTT	CATQMGQTNTEAFF	TRBV19	TRBJ1-1	TRBD1	NA
TGTGCCAGCGACAGGTCAAATGGAAACACCATATATTTT	CASDRSNGNTIYF	TRBV28	TRBJ1-3	NA	NA
TGTGCCAGTAGTATAGGTTATAGCGGGATGCGTTCCTACAATGAGCAGTTCTTC	CASSIGYSGMRSYNEQFF	TRBV19	TRBJ2-1	TRBD2	NA
TGTGCCAGCAGGACGACACTTACGCCTGAAGCTTTCTTT	CASRTTLTPEAFF	TRBV12-3/TRBV12-4	TRBJ1-1	NA	NA
TGTGCCAGCTCTACCCCCGGGGGGAGGGCCCCCTACGAGCAGTACTTC	CASSTPGGRAPYEQYF	TRBV18	TRBJ2-7	TRBD2	few
TGTGCCAGCAGTTACAAGGGGGACGGCTACACCTTC	CASSYKGDGYTF	TRBV6-5	TRBJ1-2	NA	NA
TGTGCCTGGAGGGAGGGCTCTGGAAACACCATATATTTT	CAWREGSGNTIYF	TRBV30	TRBJ1-3	NA	NA
TGTGCCAGCAGTTTAGGGGACAGCCGCTACGAGCAGTACTTC	CASSLGDSRYEQYF	TRBV6-5	TRBJ2-7	TRBD1	NA
TGTGCCAGCAGCCCGGCCGGGACTAGCGGTTACAGGGGGAATGAGCAGTTCTTC	CASSPAGTSGYRGNEQFF	TRBV5-4	TRBJ2-1	TRBD2	NA
TGTGCCAGCAGCCCCAATCGTCCCACTAGCGGGAGCACAGATACGCAGTATTTT	CASSPNRPTSGSTDTQYF	TRBV3-1/TRBV3-2	TRBJ2-3	TRBD2	NA
TGTGCCACCAGTTCTCGCGGGTCCATCACCGGGGAGCTGTTTTTT	CATSSRGSITGELFF	TRBV24-1	TRBJ2-2	NA	NA
TGCGCCAGCAGCGTGACTAGTATCTCCAAAAAAATTGGGTACGAGCAGTACTTC	CASSVTSISKKIGYEQYF	TRBV5-1	TRBJ2-7	NA	NA
TGTGCCAGCAGTGTAGCCGGCGGGAACACAGATACGCAGTATTTT	CASSVAGGNTDTQYF	TRBV6-1	TRBJ2-3	NA	NA